This T cell receptor (beta chain) is drawn from a study of blood T cells in healthy people across ages. Study results and caveats: TCR beta diversity, measured per million T cells, fell in a roughly linear way with age.

This clonotype has a count of ten or more. Its specificity is not known. A J-beta primer mix and a sample-barcoded 5' primer were used in a second PCR of about 7 to 12 cycles. With 12 random nucleotides, a template-switch adaptor tagged each individual cDNA molecule. TCRdb analysed the 5' RACE reads with MiXCR anew, one entry per CDR3 protein. The sample lists approximately 780,000 distinct CDR3 sequences; under 30% were seen once. This CDR3 has 14 amino acids. Trimming took 4 bases from V and 1 from J, leaving 10 bases between them. The data were also submitted as part of a second study, on T cells of mothers and their children.

The chain uses TRBV12-3 or TRBV12-4 and TRBJ1-1; D possibly corresponds to TRBD1 (6 bases). The TCR comes from a boy between 10 and 17 years old in good health. Source material: blood. The CDR3 sequence: CASSSGAGNTEAFF. As DNA, the CDR3 is TGTGCCAGCAGTTCAGGGGCTGGGAACACTGAAGCTTTCTTT.